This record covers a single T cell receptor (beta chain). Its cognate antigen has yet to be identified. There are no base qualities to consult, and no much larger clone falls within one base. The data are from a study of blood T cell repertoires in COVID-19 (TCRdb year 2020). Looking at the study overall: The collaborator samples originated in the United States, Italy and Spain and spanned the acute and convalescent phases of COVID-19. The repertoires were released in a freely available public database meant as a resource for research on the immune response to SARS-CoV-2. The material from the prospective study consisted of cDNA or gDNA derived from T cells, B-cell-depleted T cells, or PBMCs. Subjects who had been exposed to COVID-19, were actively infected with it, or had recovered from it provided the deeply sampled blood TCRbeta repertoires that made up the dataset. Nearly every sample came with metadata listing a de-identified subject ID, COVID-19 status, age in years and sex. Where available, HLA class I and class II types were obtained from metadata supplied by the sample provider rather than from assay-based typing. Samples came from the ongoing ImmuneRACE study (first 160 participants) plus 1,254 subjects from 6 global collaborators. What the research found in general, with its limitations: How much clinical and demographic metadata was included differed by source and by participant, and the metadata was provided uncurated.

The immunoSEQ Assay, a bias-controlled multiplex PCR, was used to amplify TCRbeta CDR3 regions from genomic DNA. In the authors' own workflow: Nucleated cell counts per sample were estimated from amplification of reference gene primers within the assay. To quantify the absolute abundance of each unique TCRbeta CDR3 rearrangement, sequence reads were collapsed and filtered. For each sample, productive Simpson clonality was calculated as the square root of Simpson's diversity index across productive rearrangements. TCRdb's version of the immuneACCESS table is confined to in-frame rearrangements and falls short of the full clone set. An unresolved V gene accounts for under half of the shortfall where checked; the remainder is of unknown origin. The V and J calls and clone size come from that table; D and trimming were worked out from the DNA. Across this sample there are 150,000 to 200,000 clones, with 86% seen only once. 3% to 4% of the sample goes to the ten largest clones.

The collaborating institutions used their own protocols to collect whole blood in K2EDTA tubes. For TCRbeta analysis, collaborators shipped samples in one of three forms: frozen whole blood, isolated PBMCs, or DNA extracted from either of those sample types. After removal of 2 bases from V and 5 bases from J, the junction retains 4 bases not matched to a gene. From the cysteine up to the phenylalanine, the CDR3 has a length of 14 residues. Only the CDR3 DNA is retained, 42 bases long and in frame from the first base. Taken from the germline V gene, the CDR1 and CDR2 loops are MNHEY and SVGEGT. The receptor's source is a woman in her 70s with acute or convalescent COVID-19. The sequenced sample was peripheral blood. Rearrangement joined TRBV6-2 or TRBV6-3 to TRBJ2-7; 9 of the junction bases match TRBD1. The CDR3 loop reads CASSYTGGINEQYF. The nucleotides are TGTGCCAGCAGTTACACAGGGGGCATCAACGAGCAGTACTTC.